This passage covers 9 T cell receptor beta chains from one sample sequenced in a study of response to subunit inactivated influenza vaccine (dated by TCRdb to 2016 to 2019). Receptor amplification or capture employed RT-PCR. Instrument used: Illumina HiSeq 2500. The raw public data were reprocessed by TCRdb itself: fastp quality trimming at Q25, MiXCR clonotype calling, in-frame beta chains only. Identical CDR3 protein sequences are pooled into one entry, listed with their most common genes and DNA. The sample has about 500,000 distinct CDR3 sequences on record, 16% of them singletons. About 3% of the sample rests with the top ten. Sequenced here: CD4+ T cells sorted from PBMCs, sampled less than 30 months after vaccination. The receptor set was obtained from a man between 50 and 75 years old who received an inactivated influenza vaccine. Donor details come from another sample of the same person, matched by shared clones.

This clonotype was counted between two and nine times. The V call is TRBV20-1, the J call TRBJ2-4, with 8 bases matching TRBD2. CDR3 length equals 15 residues. Trimming removed 0 bases from V and 7 bases from J; junction bases left unmatched: 8. Looked up from germline, CDR1 is DFQATT and CDR2 is SNEGSKA (reference sequence). Here the CDR3 reads CSARDSGAGANIQYF. In DNA, the CDR3 is TGCAGTGCTAGAGATTCCGGAGCGGGAGCGAACATTCAGTACTTC.

At least ten counts were recorded for this clonotype. The V call is TRBV12-3 or TRBV12-4, the J call TRBJ2-7, with D perhaps matching TRBD1 or TRBD2 (5 bases each). The CDR3 sequence is 14 residues long. Trimming shortened V by 4 bases and J by 1 base, and 11 bases separated the two germline ends. Written as DNA, the CDR3 is TGTGCCAGCAGTTCCGGGACGGAATCCTACGAGCAGTACTTC. It translates to CASSSGTESYEQYF.

The chain combines TRBV5-1 with TRBJ1-5; no clear D. Germline values: CDR1 SGHRS, CDR2 YFSETQ. The V and J ends lost 0 bases and 0 bases respectively, with 7 bases between them. The CDR3 is 15 residues long. The chain's CDR3 is CASSLDSNSNQPQHF. In nucleotides, the CDR3 is TGCGCCAGCAGCTTGGACAGCAATAGCAATCAGCCCCAGCATTTT.

The chain couples TRBV5-1 to TRBJ1-2; D not resolved. The CDR3 runs 16 residues. V was trimmed by 2 bases and J by 3 bases, leaving 17 bases between them. From germline, CDR1 is SGHRS and CDR2 YFSETQ. The CDR3 reads CASSFGEHPPYYGYTF. CDR3 sequence (DNA): TGCGCCAGCAGCTTCGGGGAGCACCCCCCCTACTATGGCTACACCTTC.

This clonotype occurred a few times. The gene calls are TRBV20-1 and TRBJ2-3; D uncertain. Germline V gene lookup returns CDR1 DFQATT and CDR2 SNEGSKA (reference sequence). The germline V and J ends were trimmed by 6 bases and 2 bases, with 12 bases remaining between them. The CDR3 is 13 amino acids. CDR3 nucleotides: TGCAGTGCCCCACAAGGAACCACAGATACGCAGTATTTT. Translated: CSAPQGTTDTQYF.

This clonotype has just a few counts. The J gene is TRBJ2-2, the V gene TRBV12-3 or TRBV12-4; possible D gene TRBD2, 6 bases. This CDR3 comprises 15 residues. The V end was cut by 6 bases, the J end by 0 bases, with 11 bases between. The CDR3 spells CASSWGVANTGELFF. The CDR3 DNA is TGTGCCAGCAGCTGGGGGGTCGCGAACACCGGGGAGCTGTTTTTT.

J is TRBJ1-5 and V is TRBV6-1; D not resolved. The CDR3 runs 14 residues. Germline loops: CDR1 MNHNS, CDR2 SASEGT. V shed 6 bases and J shed 6 bases, with 15 bases lying between them. CDR3 nucleotides: TGTGCCAGCAGCTCTAGACGGGATAGTCAGCCCCAGCATTTT. It yields the protein CASSSRRDSQPQHF.

The chain is built from TRBV6-2 or TRBV6-3 and TRBJ1-5, with 8 bases that match TRBD1. Trimming at V came to 5 bases and at J to 5 bases, leaving 8 bases not matched to a gene. This CDR3 has 15 amino acids. CDR1 is MNHEY and CDR2 is SVGEGT in the germline V gene. CDR3 protein: CASSNGQGWYQPQHF. CDR3 coding DNA: TGTGCCAGCAGTAACGGACAGGGATGGTATCAGCCCCAGCATTTT.

This clonotype occurred a few times. This chain joins TRBV12-3 or TRBV12-4 and TRBJ1-1; tentative D call: TRBD1 (6 bases). The CDR3 extends over 13 amino acids. Trimming removed 2 bases from V and 11 bases from J, with 15 bases in between. CDR3 loop: CASSLRQVGHAFF. In nucleotides, the CDR3 is TGTGCCAGCAGTTTAAGACAGGTTGGACACGCTTTCTTT.